These T cell receptor beta chains were read from a single sample in a study of T cells in localized non-small cell lung cancer. Repertoires were generated with immunoSEQ multiplex PCR, while TCRdb's copy carries only in-frame clones and drops some. Of under 4,500 clones in the sample, 35% to 45% were seen once. The input for sequencing was lung tumor tissue, taken before any cancer treatment. Receptor source: a woman between 35 and 70 years old with stage I lung adenocarcinoma. CDR3s leave out the opening cysteine and the closing phenylalanine or tryptophan. Only part of the rows carry a size: once, few, many, or a class if the clone is expanded.

v_call	clone_size	cdr3_aa
TRBV6-8	few	ASSTTSGTQRGVYNEQF
TRBV15	few	ATSPSRDPSEQY
TRBV25-1	.	ASSEEGGAIYEQY
TRBV6-8	medium-sized	ASSYSFRTPQAF
TRBV15	.	ATSWTNPSYEQY
TRBV30	.	AFRRSYNEQF
TRBV18	.	ASSPDAVQETQY
TRBV4-1	.	ASSQGQGGTYEQY
TRBV29-1	.	SVEDGWFGTDTQY
TRBV29-1	.	SVRESTDTQY